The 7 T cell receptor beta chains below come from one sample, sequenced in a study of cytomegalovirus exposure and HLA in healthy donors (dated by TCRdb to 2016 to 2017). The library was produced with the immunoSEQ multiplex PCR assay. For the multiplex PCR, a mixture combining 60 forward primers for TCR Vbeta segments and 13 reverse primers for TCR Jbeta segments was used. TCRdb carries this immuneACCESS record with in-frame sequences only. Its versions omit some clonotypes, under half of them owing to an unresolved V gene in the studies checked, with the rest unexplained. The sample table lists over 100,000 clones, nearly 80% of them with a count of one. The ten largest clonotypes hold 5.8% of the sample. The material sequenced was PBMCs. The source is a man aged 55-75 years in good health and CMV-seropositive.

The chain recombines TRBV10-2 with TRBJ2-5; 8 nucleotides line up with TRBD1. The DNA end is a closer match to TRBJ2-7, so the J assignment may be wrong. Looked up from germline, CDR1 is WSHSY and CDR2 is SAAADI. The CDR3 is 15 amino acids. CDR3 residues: CASSEEVGQEDEQYF. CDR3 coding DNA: TGCGCCAGCAGTGAGGAGGTGGGACAGGAAGACGAGCAGTACTTC.

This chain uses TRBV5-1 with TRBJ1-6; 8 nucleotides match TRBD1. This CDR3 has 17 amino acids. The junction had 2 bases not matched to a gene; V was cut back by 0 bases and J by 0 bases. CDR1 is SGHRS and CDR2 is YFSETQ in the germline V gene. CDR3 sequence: CASSLGTGSSYNSPLHF. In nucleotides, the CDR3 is TGCGCCAGCAGCTTGGGGACAGGGAGCTCCTATAATTCACCCCTCCACTTT.

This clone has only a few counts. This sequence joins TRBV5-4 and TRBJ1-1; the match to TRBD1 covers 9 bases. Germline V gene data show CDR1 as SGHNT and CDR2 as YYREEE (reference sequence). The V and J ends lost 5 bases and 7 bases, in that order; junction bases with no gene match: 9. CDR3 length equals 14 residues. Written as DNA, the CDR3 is TGTGCCAGCAGTTCGGGACAGGGAAGGAATGAAGCTTTCTTT. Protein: CASSSGQGRNEAFF. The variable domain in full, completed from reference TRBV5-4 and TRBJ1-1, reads ETGVTQSPTHLIKTRGQQVTLRCSSQSGHNTVSWYQQALGQGPQFIFQYYREEENGRGNFPPRFSGLQFPNYSSELNVNALELDDSALYLCASSSGQGRNEAFFGQGTRLTVV.

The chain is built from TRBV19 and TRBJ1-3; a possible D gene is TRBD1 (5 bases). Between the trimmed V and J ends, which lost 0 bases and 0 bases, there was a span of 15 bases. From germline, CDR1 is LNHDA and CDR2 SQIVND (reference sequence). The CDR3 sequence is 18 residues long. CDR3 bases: TGTGCCAGTAGTATAGAGGGGGGGACGCTCGGCTCTGGAAACACCATATATTTT. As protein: CASSIEGGTLGSGNTIYF.

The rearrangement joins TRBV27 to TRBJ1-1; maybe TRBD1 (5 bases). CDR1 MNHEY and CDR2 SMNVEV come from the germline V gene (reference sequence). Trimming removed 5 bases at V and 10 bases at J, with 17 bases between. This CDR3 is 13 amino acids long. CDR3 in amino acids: CASSHRNFVGAFF. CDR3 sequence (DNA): TGTGCCAGCAGTCACAGGAATTTCGTGGGAGCTTTCTTT.

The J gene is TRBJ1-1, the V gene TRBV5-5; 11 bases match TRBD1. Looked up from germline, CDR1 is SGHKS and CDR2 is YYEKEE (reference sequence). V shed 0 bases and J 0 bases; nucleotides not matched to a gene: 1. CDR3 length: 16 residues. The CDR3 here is CASSLGDRGMNTEAFF. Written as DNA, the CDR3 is TGTGCCAGCAGCTTGGGGGACAGGGGGATGAACACTGAAGCTTTCTTT.

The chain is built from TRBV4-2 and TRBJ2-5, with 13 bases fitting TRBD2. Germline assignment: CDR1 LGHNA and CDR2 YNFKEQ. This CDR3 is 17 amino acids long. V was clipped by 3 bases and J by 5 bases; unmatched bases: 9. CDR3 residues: CASSQVLAGGPKETQYF. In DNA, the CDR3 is TGTGCCAGCAGCCAGGTACTAGCGGGGGGGCCTAAGGAGACCCAGTACTTC.